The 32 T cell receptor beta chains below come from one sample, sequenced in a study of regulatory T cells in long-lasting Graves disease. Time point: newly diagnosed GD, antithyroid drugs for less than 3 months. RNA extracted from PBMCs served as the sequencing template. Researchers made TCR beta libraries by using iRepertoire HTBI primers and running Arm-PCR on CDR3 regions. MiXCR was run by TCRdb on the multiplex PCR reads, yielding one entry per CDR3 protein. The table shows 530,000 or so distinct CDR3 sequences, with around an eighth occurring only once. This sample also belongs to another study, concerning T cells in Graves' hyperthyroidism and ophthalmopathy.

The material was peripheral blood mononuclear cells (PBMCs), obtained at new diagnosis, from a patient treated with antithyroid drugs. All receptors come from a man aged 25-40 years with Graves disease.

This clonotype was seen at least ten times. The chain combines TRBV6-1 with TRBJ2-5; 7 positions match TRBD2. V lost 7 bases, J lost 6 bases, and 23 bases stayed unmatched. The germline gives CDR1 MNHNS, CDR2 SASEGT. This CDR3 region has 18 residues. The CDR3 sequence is CASTKKGGLAPGGKTQYF. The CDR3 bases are TGTGCCAGCACCAAAAAAGGAGGACTGGCGCCCGGGGGGAAGACCCAGTACTTC.

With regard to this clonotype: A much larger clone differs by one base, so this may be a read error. The CDR3 DNA follows: TGTGCCAGCACTCCCCGCGGGGGGCGAAGTCATCAGCCCCAGCATTTT. Translation gives CASTPRGGRSHQPQHF. V gene TRBV6-2 or TRBV6-3 combines with J gene TRBJ1-5, with D maybe TRBD1 (6 bases). Per germline, CDR1 MNHEY and CDR2 SVGEGT. CDR3 length equals 16 residues. Trimming took 7 bases from V and 5 from J, leaving 21 bases between them.

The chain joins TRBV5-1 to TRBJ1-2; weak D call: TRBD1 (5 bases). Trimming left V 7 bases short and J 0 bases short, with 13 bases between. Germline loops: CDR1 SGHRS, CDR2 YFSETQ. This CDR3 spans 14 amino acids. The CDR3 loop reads CASSPRDPNYGYTF. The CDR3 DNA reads TGCGCCAGCTCTCCAAGGGACCCTAACTATGGCTACACCTTC.

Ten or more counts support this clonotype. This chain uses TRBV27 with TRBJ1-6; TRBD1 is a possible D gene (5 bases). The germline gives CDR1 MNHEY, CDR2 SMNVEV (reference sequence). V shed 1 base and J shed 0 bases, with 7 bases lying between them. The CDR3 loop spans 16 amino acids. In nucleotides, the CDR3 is TGTGCCAGCAGTTTATGGGGGGGCTCCTATAATTCACCCCTCCACTTT. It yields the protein CASSLWGGSYNSPLHF.

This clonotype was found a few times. CDR3 DNA: TGTGCCATCTCTAGTTCCAATGAGCAGTTCTTC. It is translated as CAISSSNEQFF. The chain employs TRBV10-3 and TRBJ2-1; D remains ambiguous. V shed 8 bases and J shed 6 bases, with 8 bases lying between them. Germline lookup yields CDR1 ENHRY and CDR2 SYGVKD. The CDR3 consists of 11 residues.

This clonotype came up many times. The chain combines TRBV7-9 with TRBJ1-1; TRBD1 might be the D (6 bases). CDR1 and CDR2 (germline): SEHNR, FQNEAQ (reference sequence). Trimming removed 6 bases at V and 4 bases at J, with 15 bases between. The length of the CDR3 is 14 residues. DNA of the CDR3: TGTGCCAGCAGAGACATCGGACAGTTCACTGAAGCTTTCTTT. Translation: CASRDIGQFTEAFF.

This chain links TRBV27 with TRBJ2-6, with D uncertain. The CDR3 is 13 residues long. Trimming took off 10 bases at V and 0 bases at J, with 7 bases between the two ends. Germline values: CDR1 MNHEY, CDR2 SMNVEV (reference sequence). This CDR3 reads CATRSSGANVLTF. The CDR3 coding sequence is TGTGCCACCAGAAGCTCTGGGGCCAACGTCCTGACTTTC.

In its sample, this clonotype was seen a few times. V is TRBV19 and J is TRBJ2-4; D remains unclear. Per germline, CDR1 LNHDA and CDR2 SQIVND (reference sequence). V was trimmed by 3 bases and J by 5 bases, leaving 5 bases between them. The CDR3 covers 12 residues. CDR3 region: CASSIAENIQYF. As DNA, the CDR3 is TGTGCCAGTAGTATTGCCGAAAACATTCAGTACTTC. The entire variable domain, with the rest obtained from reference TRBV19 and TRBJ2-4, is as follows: DGGITQSPKYLFRKEGQNVTLSCEQNLNHDAMYWYRQDPGQGLRLIYYSQIVNDFQKGDIAEGYSVSREKKESFPLTVTSAQKNPTAFYLCASSIAENIQYFGAGTRLSVL.

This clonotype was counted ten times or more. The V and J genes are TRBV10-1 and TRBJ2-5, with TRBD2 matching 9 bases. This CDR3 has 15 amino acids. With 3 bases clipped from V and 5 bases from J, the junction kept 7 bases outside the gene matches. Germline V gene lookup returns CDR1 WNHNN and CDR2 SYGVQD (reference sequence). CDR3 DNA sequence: TGCGCCAGCAGTGATAAAGCGGGAGGTTGGGAGACCCAGTACTTC. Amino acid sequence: CASSDKAGGWETQYF.

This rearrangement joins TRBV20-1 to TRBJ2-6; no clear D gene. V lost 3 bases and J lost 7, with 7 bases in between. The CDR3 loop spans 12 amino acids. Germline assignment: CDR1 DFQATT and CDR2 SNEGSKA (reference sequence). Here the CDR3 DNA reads TGCAGTGCTAGTACCCGAGCCAACGTCCTGACTTTC. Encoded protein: CSASTRANVLTF.

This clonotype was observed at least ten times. In DNA form, the CDR3 reads TGCAGCGTTGAAGTTTGGGACAGGGGAAACACTGAAGCTTTCTTT. It encodes CSVEVWDRGNTEAFF. The rearrangement joins TRBV29-1 to TRBJ1-1; 10 bases are a match to TRBD1. V lost 1 base to trimming and J lost 2 bases; unmatched junction nucleotides: 4. Per the germline V gene, CDR1 is SQVTM and CDR2 is ANQGSEA. This CDR3 has 15 residues.

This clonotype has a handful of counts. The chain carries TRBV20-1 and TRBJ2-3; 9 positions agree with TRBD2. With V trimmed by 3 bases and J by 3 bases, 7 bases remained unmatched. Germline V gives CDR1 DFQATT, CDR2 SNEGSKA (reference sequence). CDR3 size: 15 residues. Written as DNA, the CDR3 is TGCAGTGCTAGCGTAGCGGGAGATATTACAGATACGCAGTATTTT. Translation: CSASVAGDITDTQYF.

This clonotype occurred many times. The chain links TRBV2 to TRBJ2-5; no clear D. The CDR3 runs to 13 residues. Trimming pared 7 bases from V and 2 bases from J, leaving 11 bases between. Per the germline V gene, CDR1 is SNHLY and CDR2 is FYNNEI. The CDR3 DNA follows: TGTGCCAGCATGAACGGCTATCAAGAGACCCAGTACTTC. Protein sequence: CASMNGYQETQYF.

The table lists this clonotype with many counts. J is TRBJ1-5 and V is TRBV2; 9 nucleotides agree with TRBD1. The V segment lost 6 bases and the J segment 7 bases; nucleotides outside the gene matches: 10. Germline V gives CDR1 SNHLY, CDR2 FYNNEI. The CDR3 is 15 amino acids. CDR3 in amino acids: CASRSRDRERQPQHF. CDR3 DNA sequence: TGTGCCAGCAGGTCCCGGGACAGGGAACGGCAGCCCCAGCATTTT.

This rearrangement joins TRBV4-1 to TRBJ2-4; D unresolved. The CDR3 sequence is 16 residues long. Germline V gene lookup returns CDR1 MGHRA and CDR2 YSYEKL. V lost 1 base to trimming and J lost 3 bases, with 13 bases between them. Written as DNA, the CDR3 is TGCGCCAGCAGCCAAGGTGGAAGGATCGACAAAAACATTCAGTACTTC. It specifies CASSQGGRIDKNIQYF.

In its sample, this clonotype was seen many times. The DNA of the CDR3 is TGTGCCAGCAGCTTGTGGGCTCAGCCCCAGCATTTT. It yields the protein CASSLWAQPQHF. The rearrangement uses TRBV5-6 and TRBJ1-5, with unresolved D. This CDR3 comprises 12 residues. The germline V gene encodes CDR1 SGHDT and CDR2 YYEEEE. Between the trimmed V and J ends, which lost 1 base and 6 bases, there was a span of 5 bases.

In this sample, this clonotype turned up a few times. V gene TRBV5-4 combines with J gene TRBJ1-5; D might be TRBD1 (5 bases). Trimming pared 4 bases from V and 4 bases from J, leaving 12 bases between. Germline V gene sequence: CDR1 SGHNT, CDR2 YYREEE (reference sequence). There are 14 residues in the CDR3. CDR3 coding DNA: TGTGCCAGCAGCACCGGGGGGGGAAATCAGCCCCAGCATTTT. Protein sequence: CASSTGGGNQPQHF. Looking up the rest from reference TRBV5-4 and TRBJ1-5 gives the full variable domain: ETGVTQSPTHLIKTRGQQVTLRCSSQSGHNTVSWYQQALGQGPQFIFQYYREEENGRGNFPPRFSGLQFPNYSSELNVNALELDDSALYLCASSTGGGNQPQHFGDGTRLSIL.

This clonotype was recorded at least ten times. The DNA for the CDR3 is TGTGCCAGCAGCTTAGAGGTCGGGTTTTGGGAGCAGTACTTC. Protein product: CASSLEVGFWEQYF. The genes are TRBV7-2 and TRBJ2-7; D remains unclear. Trimming cost V 1 base and J 7 bases, with 14 bases left between them. Germline CDR1 is SGHTA and CDR2 is FQGNSA. This CDR3 spans 14 amino acids.

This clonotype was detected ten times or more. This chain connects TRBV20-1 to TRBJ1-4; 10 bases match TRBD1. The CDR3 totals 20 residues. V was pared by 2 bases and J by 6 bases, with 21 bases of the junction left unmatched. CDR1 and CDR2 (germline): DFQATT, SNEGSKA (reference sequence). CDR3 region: CSARLTGGWSQRGSDEKLFF. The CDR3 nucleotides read TGCAGTGCTAGATTGACAGGGGGCTGGTCGCAACGGGGCTCGGATGAAAAACTGTTTTTT.

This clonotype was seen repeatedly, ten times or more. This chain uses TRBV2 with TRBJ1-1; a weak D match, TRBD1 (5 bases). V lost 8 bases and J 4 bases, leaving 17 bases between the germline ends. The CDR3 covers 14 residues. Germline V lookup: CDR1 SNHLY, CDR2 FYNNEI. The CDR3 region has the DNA TGTGCCAGCGGGGAGGCCAGGGTGGCCACTGAAGCTTTCTTT. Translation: CASGEARVATEAFF.

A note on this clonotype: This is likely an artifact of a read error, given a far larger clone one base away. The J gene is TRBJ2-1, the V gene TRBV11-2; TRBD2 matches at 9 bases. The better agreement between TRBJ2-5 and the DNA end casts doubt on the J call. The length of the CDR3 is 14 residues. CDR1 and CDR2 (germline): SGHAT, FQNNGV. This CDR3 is CTSSRASGIGTQYF. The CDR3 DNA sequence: TGTACCAGCAGCCGCGCTAGCGGGATAGGGACCCAGTACTTC.

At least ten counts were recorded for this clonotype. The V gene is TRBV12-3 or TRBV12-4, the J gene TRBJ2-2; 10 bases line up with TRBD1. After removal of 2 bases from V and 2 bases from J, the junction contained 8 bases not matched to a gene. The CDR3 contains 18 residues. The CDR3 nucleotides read TGTGCCAGCAGTTTAAGGCCCGGACAGGGGGGCAACACCGGGGAGCTGTTTTTT. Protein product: CASSLRPGQGGNTGELFF.

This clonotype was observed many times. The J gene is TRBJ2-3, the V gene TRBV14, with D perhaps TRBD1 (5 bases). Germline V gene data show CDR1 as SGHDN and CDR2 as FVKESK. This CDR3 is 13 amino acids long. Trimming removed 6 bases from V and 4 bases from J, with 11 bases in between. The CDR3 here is CASRGARSDTQYF. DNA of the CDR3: TGTGCCAGCAGAGGGGCCAGGTCAGATACGCAGTATTTT. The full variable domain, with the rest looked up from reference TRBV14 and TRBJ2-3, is EAGVTQFPSHSVIEKGQTVTLRCDPISGHDNLYWYRRVMGKEIKFLLHFVKESKQDESGMPNNRFLAERTGGTYSTLKVQPAELEDSGVYFCASRGARSDTQYFGPGTRLTVL.

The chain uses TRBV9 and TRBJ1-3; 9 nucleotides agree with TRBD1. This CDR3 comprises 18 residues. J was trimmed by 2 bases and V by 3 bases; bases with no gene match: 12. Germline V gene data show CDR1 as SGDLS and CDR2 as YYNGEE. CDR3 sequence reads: CASSGSGTGPDPGNTIYF. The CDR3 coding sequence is TGTGCCAGCAGCGGTTCCGGGACAGGGCCTGATCCTGGAAACACCATATATTTT.

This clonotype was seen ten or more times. The CDR3 sequence is CASSDGTEYNEQFF. CDR3 DNA: TGTGCCAGCAGTGATGGGACAGAGTACAATGAGCAGTTCTTC. The chain combines TRBV2 with TRBJ2-1; TRBD1 agrees at 7 bases. V was clipped by 3 bases and J by 4 bases; unmatched bases: 3. The germline gives CDR1 SNHLY, CDR2 FYNNEI. This CDR3 comprises 14 residues.

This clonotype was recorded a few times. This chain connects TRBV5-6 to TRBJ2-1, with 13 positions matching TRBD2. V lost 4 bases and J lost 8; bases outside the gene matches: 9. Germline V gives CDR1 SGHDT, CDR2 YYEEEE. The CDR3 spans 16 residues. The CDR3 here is CASSRTSGLAGDEQFF. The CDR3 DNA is TGTGCCAGCAGCCGGACCTCAGGACTAGCGGGAGATGAGCAGTTCTTC.

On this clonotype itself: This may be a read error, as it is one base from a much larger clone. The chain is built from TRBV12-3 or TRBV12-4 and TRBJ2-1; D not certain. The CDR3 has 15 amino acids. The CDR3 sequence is CASRFRVGSFNEQFF. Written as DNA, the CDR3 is TGTGCCAGCAGATTCCGCGTAGGTTCCTTCAATGAGCAGTTCTTC.

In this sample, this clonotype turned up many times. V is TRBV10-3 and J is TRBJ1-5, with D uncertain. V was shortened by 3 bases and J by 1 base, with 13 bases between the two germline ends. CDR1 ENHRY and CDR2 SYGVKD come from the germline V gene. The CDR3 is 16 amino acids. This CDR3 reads CAISDYGKGSNQPQHF. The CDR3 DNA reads TGTGCCATCAGTGATTATGGCAAAGGAAGCAATCAGCCCCAGCATTTT.

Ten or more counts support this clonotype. DNA for the CDR3: TGCAGTGCTACTGGAGGGGACAGGGTCTACAATGAGCAGTTCTTC. Amino acid sequence: CSATGGDRVYNEQFF. The rearrangement joins TRBV20-1 to TRBJ2-1; 9 bases line up with TRBD1. V gave up 4 bases and J gave up 3 bases; unmatched junction bases: 7. The CDR3 has 15 residues. CDR1 DFQATT and CDR2 SNEGSKA come from the germline V gene (reference sequence).

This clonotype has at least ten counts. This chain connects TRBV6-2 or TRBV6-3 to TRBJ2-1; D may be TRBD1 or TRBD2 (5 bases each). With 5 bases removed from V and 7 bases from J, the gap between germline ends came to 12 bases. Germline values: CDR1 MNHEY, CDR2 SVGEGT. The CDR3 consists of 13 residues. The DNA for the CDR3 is TGTGCCAGCAGTCGGGGTTGGGGGAATGAGCAGTTCTTC. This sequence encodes CASSRGWGNEQFF.

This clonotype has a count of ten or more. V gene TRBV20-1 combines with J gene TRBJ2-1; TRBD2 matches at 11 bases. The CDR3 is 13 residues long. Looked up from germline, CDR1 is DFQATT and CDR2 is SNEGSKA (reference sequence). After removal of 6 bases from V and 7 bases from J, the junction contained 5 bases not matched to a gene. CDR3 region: CSALAGGPNEQFF. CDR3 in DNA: TGCAGTGCATTAGCGGGAGGGCCAAATGAGCAGTTCTTC.

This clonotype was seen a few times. The CDR3 DNA is TGCGCCAGCAGCCAATTCTTACGGGCGGGTCACTACAATGAGCAGTTCTTC. It codes for CASSQFLRAGHYNEQFF. The chain links TRBV4-1 to TRBJ2-1; a weak D match, TRBD2 (5 bases). This CDR3 is 17 amino acids long. Germline CDR1 reads MGHRA; CDR2 reads YSYEKL. V dropped 2 bases and J dropped 3 bases, with 17 bases sitting between them.